These 17 T cell receptor beta chains share one sample of origin, sequenced in a study of T cell changes during pregnancy in multiple sclerosis. Repertoires were generated with immunoSEQ multiplex PCR, while TCRdb's copy carries only in-frame clones and drops some. Here the sample spans 75,000 to 95,000 clones, about 92% being singletons. The input for sequencing was peripheral blood, taken after pregnancy. Receptors were obtained from a female donor with multiple sclerosis, enrolled in a pregnancy study.

CDR3 sequence reads: CASFGRIGLAGEETQYF. The CDR3 DNA follows: TGTGCCAGCTTTGGGAGGATTGGACTAGCGGGAGAAGAGACCCAGTACTTC. The chain couples TRBV27 to TRBJ2-5; TRBD2 matches at 13 bases. Germline CDR1 is MNHEY and CDR2 is SMNVEV (reference sequence). With 8 bases clipped from V and 3 bases from J, the junction kept 12 bases outside the gene matches. The CDR3 is 17 residues long.

The chain joins TRBV6-5 to TRBJ1-3, with TRBD1 matching over 9 bases. The V and J ends lost 4 bases and 1 base, in that order; junction bases with no gene match: 5. The CDR3 has 16 residues. Germline V CDR1 and CDR2: MNHEY, SVGAGI. The CDR3 DNA is TGTGCCAGCAGTTCACAGGGGGCGCGATCTGGAAACACCATATATTTT. Amino acids: CASSSQGARSGNTIYF.

The chain is built from TRBV6-5 and TRBJ2-7; maybe TRBD2 (5 bases). The V end was cut by 0 bases, the J end by 3 bases, with 15 bases between. Germline CDR1 MNHEY, CDR2 SVGAGI. This CDR3 region has 16 residues. This CDR3 is CASSYSMPRGSYEQYF. CDR3 coding DNA: TGTGCCAGCAGTTACTCGATGCCGAGAGGGAGCTACGAGCAGTACTTC.

The V gene is TRBV28, the J gene TRBJ1-1, with D uncertain. Trimming left V 7 bases short and J 1 base short, with 16 bases between. The CDR3 is 15 amino acids. Germline V gene sequence: CDR1 MDHEN, CDR2 SYDVKM. For the CDR3, the DNA is TGTGCCAGCACCCCGGACGGACTACCGAACACTGAAGCTTTCTTT. The encoded protein is CASTPDGLPNTEAFF.

The chain links TRBV4-3 to TRBJ2-7; 9 nucleotides match TRBD1. With V trimmed by 0 bases and J by 3 bases, 3 bases remained unmatched. This CDR3 spans 15 amino acids. Per the germline V gene, CDR1 is LGHNA and CDR2 is YSLEER. The CDR3 DNA reads TGCGCCAGCAGCCAAGATTTGGGACAGGGCTACGAGCAGTACTTC. This sequence encodes CASSQDLGQGYEQYF.

The chain recombines TRBV12-2 with TRBJ2-1; TRBD2, the table's D call, was not compared with the DNA. TRBV12-2 is marked as a pseudogene. This CDR3 spans 18 amino acids. As DNA, the CDR3 is TGTGCAAGTCGCTTTCTAAGGGGTCTAGCGCCCTACAATGAGGAGCAGTTCTTC. Amino acid sequence: CASRFLRGLAPYNEEQFF.

The gene calls are TRBV29-1 and TRBJ1-1; 8 nucleotides match TRBD1. The V gene's germline CDR1 is SQVTM and CDR2 ANQGSEA. J lost 7 bases, V lost 4 bases, and 5 bases had no gene match. There are 12 residues in the CDR3. CDR3 sequence reads: CSVGTGWDEAFF. CDR3 DNA sequence: TGCAGCGTTGGGACAGGGTGGGATGAAGCTTTCTTT.

This chain links TRBV13 with TRBJ1-2; no clear D gene. The germline gives CDR1 PRHDT, CDR2 FYEKMQ (reference sequence). V gave up 1 base and J gave up 3 bases, with 9 bases separating them. This CDR3 has 14 residues. CDR3 nucleotides: TGTGCCAGCAGCTTAGTGGGCACGGACTATGGCTACACCTTC. Translation gives CASSLVGTDYGYTF.

This clone was seen just once. V and J are TRBV4-3 and TRBJ2-3, with 9 bases aligning to TRBD2. The V segment lost 0 bases and the J segment 4 bases; nucleotides outside the gene matches: 8. This CDR3 is 17 amino acids long. The germline V gene encodes CDR1 LGHNA and CDR2 YSLEER. CDR3 amino acids: CASSQDGRGGASDTQYF. CDR3 nucleotide sequence: TGCGCCAGCAGCCAAGATGGTCGCGGGGGGGCCTCAGATACGCAGTATTTT.

This clone was found a few times. V gene TRBV28 combines with J gene TRBJ1-5; D uncertain. The ends were cut back, 5 bases at V and 3 bases at J, with 8 bases in the middle. Germline values: CDR1 MDHEN, CDR2 SYDVKM. The CDR3 runs 13 residues. The CDR3 coding sequence is TGTGCCAGCAGTGACGACAACAATCAGCCCCAGCATTTT. This gives the protein CASSDDNNQPQHF. The full variable domain, completed using reference TRBV28 and TRBJ1-5, is DVKVTQSSRYLVKRTGEKVFLECVQDMDHENMFWYRQDPGLGLRLIYFSYDVKMKEKGDIPEGYSVSREKKERFSLILESASTNQTSMYLCASSDDNNQPQHFGDGTRLSIL.

J is TRBJ1-4 and V is TRBV4-1; D may be TRBD1 (6 bases). Per the germline V gene, CDR1 is MGHRA and CDR2 is YSYEKL. V dropped 5 bases and J dropped 5 bases, with 15 bases sitting between them. The CDR3 contains 15 residues. CDR3 amino acids: CASSVTGSWNEKLFF. The CDR3 region has the DNA TGCGCCAGCAGCGTAACAGGGTCGTGGAATGAAAAACTGTTTTTT.

The chain joins TRBV19 to TRBJ1-1; tentative D call: TRBD1 (6 bases). Germline CDR1 LNHDA, CDR2 SQIVND (reference sequence). The CDR3 covers 16 residues. The ends were cut back, 3 bases at V and 7 bases at J, with 21 bases in the middle. CDR3 amino acids: CASSIWRTVALGEAFF. In DNA, the CDR3 is TGTGCCAGTAGTATTTGGAGGACAGTTGCCCTAGGTGAAGCTTTCTTT.

The genes are TRBV5-1 and TRBJ2-1; TRBD2 agrees at 11 bases. CDR3 length: 19 residues. Trimming removed 4 bases from V and 0 bases from J; junction bases left unmatched: 12. Germline V lookup: CDR1 SGHRS, CDR2 YFSETQ. CDR3 loop: CASSPHGTSGSNSYNEQFF. DNA of the CDR3: TGCGCCAGCAGCCCACATGGGACTAGCGGTTCTAACTCCTACAATGAGCAGTTCTTC.

The chain joins TRBV5-1 to TRBJ2-7; TRBD1 matches at 7 bases. Per germline, CDR1 SGHRS and CDR2 YFSETQ. The CDR3 runs 16 residues. After removal of 3 bases from V and 0 bases from J, the junction contained 9 bases not matched to a gene. CDR3 coding DNA: TGCGCCAGCAGCTCGATTGACAGGGTCAGCTCCTACGAGCAGTACTTC. Translated, it gives CASSSIDRVSSYEQYF.

The chain recombines TRBV28 with TRBJ1-1, with TRBD1 as a possible D gene (5 bases). This CDR3 is built from 18 residues. The ends were cut back, 1 base at V and 1 base at J, with 19 bases in the middle. CDR1 is MDHEN, CDR2 SYDVKM, per germline. This chain's CDR3 is CASSLSPWGGGANTEAFF. The CDR3 nucleotides are TGTGCCAGCAGTTTATCCCCCTGGGGGGGAGGGGCGAACACTGAAGCTTTCTTT.

This clone was seen a few times. V and J are TRBV5-1 and TRBJ2-1, with TRBD2 matching over 13 bases. Germline V CDR1 and CDR2: SGHRS, YFSETQ. With V trimmed by 9 bases and J by 6 bases, 9 bases remained unmatched. The CDR3 is 15 residues long. This CDR3 reads CATRTSGSLGNEQFF. In DNA, the CDR3 is TGCGCCACCCGGACTAGCGGGAGTTTAGGCAATGAGCAGTTCTTC.

Concerning this clone itself: Different DNA sequences within this sample yield the same CDR3. The gene calls are TRBV29-1 and TRBJ2-7; D gene unclear. CDR1 is SQVTM, CDR2 ANQGSEA, per germline. The CDR3 length is 12 residues. Trimming removed 6 bases at V and 3 bases at J, with 12 bases between. The CDR3 reads CSVELQDYEQYF. In DNA, the CDR3 is TGCAGCGTGGAGTTACAAGACTACGAGCAGTACTTC.